This T cell receptor beta chain was documented in a study of blood T cell repertoires in COVID-19 (dated by TCRdb to between 2020 and 2021). About the investigation overall: Samples covering the acute and convalescent phases of COVID-19 were provided by collaborators in the United States, Italy and Spain. The material from the prospective study consisted of cDNA or gDNA derived from T cells, B-cell-depleted T cells, or PBMCs. Deeply sampled blood TCRbeta repertoires from subjects exposed to, actively infected with, or recovered from COVID-19 were included in the dataset. The repertoires were released in a freely available public database intended as a resource for research on the immune response to SARS-CoV-2. Samples came from the ongoing ImmuneRACE study (first 160 participants) plus 1,254 subjects from 6 global collaborators. Sample metadata almost always included a de-identified subject ID, COVID-19 status, age in years and sex. HLA class I and class II types, where available, came from metadata supplied by the sample provider rather than from assay-based typing.

Broad study findings and their caveats: How much clinical and demographic metadata was included differed by source and by participant, and the metadata was provided uncurated.

In the case of this clone: No antigen is known for it. Base qualities are not at hand, and no much larger clone is one base apart.

The immunoSEQ Assay, a bias-controlled multiplex PCR, was used to amplify TCRbeta CDR3 regions from genomic DNA. In the authors' own workflow: The number of nucleated cells in each sample was estimated by amplification of reference gene primers within the assay. To quantify the absolute abundance of each unique TCRbeta CDR3 rearrangement, sequence reads were collapsed and filtered. For each sample, productive Simpson clonality was calculated as the square root of Simpson's diversity index over productive rearrangements. Imported from immuneACCESS, the table was reduced by TCRdb to in-frame sequences with V and J called. These copies leave out some clones; in studies compared against another copy, an unresolved V gene accounts for under half, and the cause of the remainder is not known. From that table come the V and J calls and clone size; the DNA was used to work out D and trimming. Recorded for this sample are about 54,000 clones; roughly 76% of them occurred a single time. The ten largest account for around 5.3% of the sample.

Each collaborating institution followed its own protocols to collect whole blood in K2EDTA tubes. For TCRbeta analysis, collaborators shipped samples in one of three forms: frozen whole blood, isolated PBMCs, or DNA extracted from either of those sample types. Taken from the germline V gene (reference sequence), the CDR1 and CDR2 loops are LNHDA and SQIVND. The CDR3 contains 15 residues, cysteine and phenylalanine counted. The sequence is cut down to CDR3 DNA, 45 bases in frame from base 1. Relative to germline, V is 4 bases shorter and J is 1 base shorter, with 13 bases between their ends. Rearrangement joined TRBV19 to TRBJ1-1, with a tentative D gene TRBD1 over 6 matching bases. The source of this sequence is a woman aged 60-70 years with acute or convalescent COVID-19. Sequenced sample: peripheral blood. CDR3 protein: CASSTRGGQNTEAFF. The DNA is TGTGCCAGTAGTACCCGAGGGGGACAGAACACTGAAGCTTTCTTT.